Sequencing of this T cell receptor (beta chain) was carried out in a study of blood T cells in healthy people across ages. Study-wide results and caveats: Possibly confounding the expanded clonotype changes was the fact that donor CMV status was unknown.

Through a sample-barcoded 5' primer and a J-beta primer mix, a second PCR was run for roughly 6 to 12 cycles. TCRdb called the 5' RACE reads again in MiXCR, with one record for every CDR3 protein. The sample consists of around 800,000 distinct CDR3 sequences, 50% to 65% of them appearing once. This clonotype has more than one count but fewer than ten. Its cognate antigen is unknown. Germline lookup yields CDR1 SQVTM and CDR2 ANQGSEA. V gave up 5 bases and J gave up 5 bases; unmatched junction bases: 7. The CDR3 is made up of 14 amino acids. Sequenced material: blood. This clonotype originated in a man at least 80 years old in good health. This rearrangement joins TRBV29-1 to TRBJ2-5; the match to TRBD2 covers 11 bases. CDR3 amino acids: CSVTTSGSGETQYF. Here the CDR3 DNA reads TGCAGCGTTACCACTAGCGGGAGTGGTGAGACCCAGTACTTC.